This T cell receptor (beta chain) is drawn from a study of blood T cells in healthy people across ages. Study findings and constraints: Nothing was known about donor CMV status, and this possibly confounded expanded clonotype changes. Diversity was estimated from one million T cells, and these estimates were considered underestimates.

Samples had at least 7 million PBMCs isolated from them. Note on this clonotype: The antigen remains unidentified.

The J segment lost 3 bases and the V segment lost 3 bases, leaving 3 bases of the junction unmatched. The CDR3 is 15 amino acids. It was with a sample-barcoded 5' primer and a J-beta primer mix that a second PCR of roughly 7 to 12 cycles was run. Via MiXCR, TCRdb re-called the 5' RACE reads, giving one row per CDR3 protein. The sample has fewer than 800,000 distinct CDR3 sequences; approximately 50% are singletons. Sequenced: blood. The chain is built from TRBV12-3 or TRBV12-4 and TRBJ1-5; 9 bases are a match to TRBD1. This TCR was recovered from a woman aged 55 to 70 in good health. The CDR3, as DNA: TGTGCCAGCAGTTTGGGGACAGGGAACAATCAGCCCCAGCATTTT. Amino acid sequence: CASSLGTGNNQPQHF.